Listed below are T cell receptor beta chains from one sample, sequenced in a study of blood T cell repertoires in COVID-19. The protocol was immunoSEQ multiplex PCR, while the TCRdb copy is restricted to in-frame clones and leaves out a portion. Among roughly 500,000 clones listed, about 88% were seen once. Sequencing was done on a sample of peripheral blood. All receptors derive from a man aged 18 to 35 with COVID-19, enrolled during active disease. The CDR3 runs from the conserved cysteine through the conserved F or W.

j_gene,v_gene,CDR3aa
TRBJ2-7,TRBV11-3,CASSELAGPTYEQYF
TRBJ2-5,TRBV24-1,CATSDEKLAEETQYF
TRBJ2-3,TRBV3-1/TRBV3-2,CASSQEYRTDTQYF
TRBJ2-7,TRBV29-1,CSVEDTVHNEQYF
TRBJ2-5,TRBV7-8,CASSRAGGQETQYF
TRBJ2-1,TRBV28,CASTFGLAGGNNEQFF
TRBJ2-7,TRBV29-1,CSVGDTASEQYF
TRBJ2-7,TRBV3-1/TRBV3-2,CASSQVGGSYEQYF
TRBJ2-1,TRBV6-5,CASSYGGQTTEQFF
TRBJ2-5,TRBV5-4,CASSLGLDLKTQYF
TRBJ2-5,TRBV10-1,CASSPSQASGTQYF
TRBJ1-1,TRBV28,CASSLNRGGTEAFF
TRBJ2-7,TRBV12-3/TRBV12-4,CASGLAGTYEQYF
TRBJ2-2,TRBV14,CASSQVMGGRTGELFF
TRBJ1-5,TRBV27,CASSLLGGRPQHF
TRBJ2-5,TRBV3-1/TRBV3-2,CASRQLAQETQYF
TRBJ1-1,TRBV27,CASRDRGNTEAFF
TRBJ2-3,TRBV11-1,CASSLGDRGPGDTQYF
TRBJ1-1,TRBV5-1,CASSSTGYGTEAFF
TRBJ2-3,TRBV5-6,CASSAGTSAIQSDTQYF
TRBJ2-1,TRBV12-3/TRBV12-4,CASSRRGYNEQFF
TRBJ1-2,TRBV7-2,CASSLVRGPYTF
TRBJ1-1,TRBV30,CAWSAPSQVATEAFF
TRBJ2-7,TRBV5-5,CASSPTAGEPYYEQYF
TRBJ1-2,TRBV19,CASGGNYGYTF
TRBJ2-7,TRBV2,CASRRDKYEQYF
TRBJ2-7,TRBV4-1,CASSQLSESSYEQYF
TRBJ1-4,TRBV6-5,CASSQGINEKLFF
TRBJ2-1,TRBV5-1,CASSLAGGHNEQFF
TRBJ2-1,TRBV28,CASRLAGDGYEQFF
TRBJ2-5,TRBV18,CASSPSRGGETQYF